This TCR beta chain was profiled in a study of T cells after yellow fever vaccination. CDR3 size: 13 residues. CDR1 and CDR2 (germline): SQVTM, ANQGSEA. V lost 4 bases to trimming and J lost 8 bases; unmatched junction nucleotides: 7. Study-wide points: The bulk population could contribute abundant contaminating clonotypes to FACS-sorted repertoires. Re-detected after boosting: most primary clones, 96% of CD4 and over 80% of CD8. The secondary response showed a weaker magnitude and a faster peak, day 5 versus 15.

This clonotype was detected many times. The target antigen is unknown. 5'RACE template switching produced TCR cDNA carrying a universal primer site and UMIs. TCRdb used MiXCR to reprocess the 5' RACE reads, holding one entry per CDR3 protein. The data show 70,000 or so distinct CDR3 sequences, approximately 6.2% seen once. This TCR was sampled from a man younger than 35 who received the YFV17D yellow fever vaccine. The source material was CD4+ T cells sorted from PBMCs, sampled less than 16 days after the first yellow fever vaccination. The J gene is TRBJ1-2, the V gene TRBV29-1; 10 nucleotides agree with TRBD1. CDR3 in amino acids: CSVGWDRGNGYTF. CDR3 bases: TGCAGCGTTGGGTGGGACAGGGGTAACGGCTACACCTTC.